These T cell receptor beta chains were read from a single sample in a study of cytomegalovirus exposure and HLA in healthy donors. Data came from immunoSEQ multiplex PCR; TCRdb stores just in-frame clones and leaves some out. The table lists fewer than 250,000 clones, less than 85% of them singletons. The material sequenced was PBMCs. The source of these receptors is a man aged 18 to 35 in good health and CMV-seronegative. Both conserved end residues are part of each CDR3. D genes are given only for firm matches. Size is stated for part of the rows, as once, few or many counts, or as a class when the clone is expanded.

CDR3 length	V gene	D gene	clone size	J gene	CDR3 DNA	CDR3 protein
12	TRBV5-1	NA	NA	TRBJ1-2	TGCGCCAGCAGCTTGGGGCAGTATGGCTACACCTTC	CASSLGQYGYTF
15	TRBV7-9	NA	NA	TRBJ1-1	TGTGCCAGCAGCTTAGCTAGGGACAAGAACACTGAAGCTTTCTTT	CASSLARDKNTEAFF
16	TRBV6-7	TRBD1	NA	TRBJ2-7	TGTGCCAGCATCGCAACCGGGACAGGGAAGCCCTACGAGCAGTACTTC	CASIATGTGKPYEQYF
14	TRBV29-1	TRBD1	NA	TRBJ2-2	TGCAGCGTATCCGGGACAGGGTTCACCGGGGAGCTGTTTTTT	CSVSGTGFTGELFF
14	TRBV19	TRBD1	NA	TRBJ2-7	TGTGCCAGTAGTCCCCAGGACAGGTCCTACGAGCAGTACTTC	CASSPQDRSYEQYF
12	TRBV7-9	NA	NA	TRBJ2-7	TGTGCCAGCAGCAGACAATCCTACGAGCAGTACTTC	CASSRQSYEQYF
14	TRBV7-3	NA	NA	TRBJ2-7	TGTGCCAGCAGCTTAACTGGGAGTCCGGACGAGCAGTACTTC	CASSLTGSPDEQYF
13	TRBV9	NA	once	TRBJ1-1	TGTGCCAGCAGCGTAGGACGCGGCTTTGAAGCTTTCTTT	CASSVGRGFEAFF
11	TRBV5-6	NA	NA	TRBJ2-7	TGTGCCAGCAGCTTCAGGGCCGAGCAGTACTTC	CASSFRAEQYF
14	TRBV27	TRBD2	NA	TRBJ2-1	TGTGCCAGCAAGACTAGCGGAGCCTACAATGAGCAGTTCTTC	CASKTSGAYNEQFF
13	TRBV5-6	NA	NA	TRBJ2-2	TGTGCCAGCAGCTTGACGGACACCGGGGAGCTGTTTTTT	CASSLTDTGELFF
16	TRBV15	NA	NA	TRBJ2-3	TGTGCCACCAGCGGCTCGGACAGATCGATCACAGATACGCAGTATTTT	CATSGSDRSITDTQYF
17	TRBV7-9	NA	NA	TRBJ2-3	TGTGCCAGCAGCCCGCGAGGGGTGCAGGGGCGAACAGATACGCAGTATTTT	CASSPRGVQGRTDTQYF
16	TRBV25-1	TRBD1	once	TRBJ2-1	TGTGCCAGCAGATCCGACAGGGGATTACAATACAATGAGCAGTTCTTC	CASRSDRGLQYNEQFF
14	TRBV10-2	TRBD1	NA	TRBJ2-1	TGCGCCAGCAGAGGACAGGGGGCGACGTATGAGCAGTTCTTC	CASRGQGATYEQFF
15	TRBV5-1	TRBD1	NA	TRBJ2-1	TGCGCCAGCAGCTTGGGTTCAGGGGGATACAATGAGCAGTTCTTC	CASSLGSGGYNEQFF
14	TRBV27	NA	NA	TRBJ1-6	TGTGCCAGCAGCCTCCGGGACTTGGGTTCACCCCTCCACTTT	CASSLRDLGSPLHF
16	TRBV30	NA	NA	TRBJ2-1	TGTGCCTGGAGTGTACCGGGGGCGGGGGTCTACAATGAGCAGTTCTTC	CAWSVPGAGVYNEQFF
17	TRBV4-1	NA	NA	TRBJ1-5	TGCGCCAGCAGCCAAGATCTGCCAGGGTCGGGCAATCAGCCCCAGCATTTT	CASSQDLPGSGNQPQHF
15	TRBV5-6	TRBD2	few	TRBJ2-5	TGTGCCAGCAGCTCTCAAGCGGGATCCCCAGAGACCCAGTACTTC	CASSSQAGSPETQYF
17	TRBV18	TRBD1	NA	TRBJ2-2	TGTGCCAGCTCTGCAGGGGGCGCTCGAGTGGTCACCGGGGAGCTGTTTTTT	CASSAGGARVVTGELFF
16	TRBV7-2	TRBD2	NA	TRBJ2-3	TGTGCCAGCAGCTTATTAGCGGGAGGGATCACAGATACGCAGTATTTT	CASSLLAGGITDTQYF
13	TRBV5-1	NA	few	TRBJ1-1	TGCGCCAGCAGCTTTTCGGGGGACACTGAAGCTTTCTTT	CASSFSGDTEAFF
13	TRBV19	NA	once	TRBJ1-5	TGTGCCAGTAGTATCTCCCTCAATCAGCCCCAGCATTTT	CASSISLNQPQHF
14	TRBV25-1	NA	NA	TRBJ2-3	TGTGCCAGCAGTTTACAGGGTTGGACAGATACGCAGTATTTT	CASSLQGWTDTQYF
17	TRBV30	TRBD2	NA	TRBJ2-6	TGTGCCTGGAGGCAGGGAGCGGGAGCCGCTGGGGCCAACGTCCTGACTTTC	CAWRQGAGAAGANVLTF
15	TRBV18	TRBD2	NA	TRBJ2-1	TGTGCCAGCTCACCACGTAGCGGGAGGGTAGATGAGCAGTTCTTC	CASSPRSGRVDEQFF
12	TRBV9	NA	NA	TRBJ2-3	TGTGCCAGCAGCTATTTCCCAGATACGCAGTATTTT	CASSYFPDTQYF